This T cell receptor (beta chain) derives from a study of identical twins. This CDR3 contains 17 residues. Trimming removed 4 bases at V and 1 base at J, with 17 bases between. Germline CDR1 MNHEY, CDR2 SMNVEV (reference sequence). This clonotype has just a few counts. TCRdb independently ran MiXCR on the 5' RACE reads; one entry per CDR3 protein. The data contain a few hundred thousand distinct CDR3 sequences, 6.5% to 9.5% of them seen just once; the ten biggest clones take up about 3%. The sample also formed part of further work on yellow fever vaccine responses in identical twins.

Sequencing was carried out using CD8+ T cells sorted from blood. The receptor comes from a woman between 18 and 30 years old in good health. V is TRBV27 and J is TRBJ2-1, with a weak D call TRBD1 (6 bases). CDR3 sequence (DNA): TGTGCCAGCAGTTCAGGGGATGCGGCGGAATCCTACAATGAGCAGTTCTTC. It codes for CASSSGDAAESYNEQFF.